One sample yielded the 21 T cell receptor beta chains listed below, sequenced in a study of naive CD8 T cells in extremely preterm neonates. Broader study findings: Relative to older groups, preterm infants had shorter, less trimmed CDR3s with fewer N additions.

No antigen is known for these receptors. Extremely preterm deliveries at roughly 23-27 weeks of gestation provided the preterm samples. Method: immunoSEQ multiplex PCR; TCRdb's copy keeps in-frame clones and lacks some. The sample holds about 23,000 clones; approximately 88% are singletons and the top ten take approximately 0.84%. Sequencing input: naive CD8+ T cells from cord blood. The origin of the receptors is a boy who was born preterm.

The genes are TRBV29-1 and TRBJ1-2, with TRBD1 identical over 7 bases. Looked up from germline, CDR1 is SQVTM and CDR2 is ANQGSEA. V dropped 0 bases and J dropped 3; count of bases not matched to a gene: 1. The length of the CDR3 is 13 residues. CDR3 nucleotide sequence: TGCAGCGTTGAAGAGACAGGGTACTATGGCTACACCTTC. Translation: CSVEETGYYGYTF.

The chain carries TRBV9 and TRBJ2-3; D may be TRBD1 or TRBD2 (5 bases each). V was trimmed by 3 bases and J by 6 bases, leaving 5 bases between them. There are 11 residues in the CDR3. CDR1 is SGDLS and CDR2 is YYNGEE in the germline V gene. This chain's CDR3 is CASSGGDTQYF. DNA for the CDR3: TGTGCCAGCAGCGGGGGGGATACGCAGTATTTT.

The chain joins TRBV4-1 to TRBJ2-1, with no clear D. The CDR3 spans 17 residues. The germline V gene has CDR1 MGHRA and CDR2 YSYEKL. V gave up 4 bases and J gave up 1 base, with 17 bases separating them. In DNA, the CDR3 is TGCGCCAGCAGCCCCGATCCCAGCCCGAGATCCTACAATGAGCAGTTCTTC. Its translation is CASSPDPSPRSYNEQFF.

The chain combines TRBV10-3 with TRBJ2-3, with D perhaps matching TRBD1 (5 bases). The germline V gene encodes CDR1 ENHRY and CDR2 SYGVKD. The CDR3 spans 12 residues. Trimming took 6 bases from V and 2 from J, leaving 6 bases between them. CDR3 DNA sequence: TGTGCCATCAGGGACAACACAGATACGCAGTATTTT. This codes for CAIRDNTDTQYF.

The chain recombines TRBV4-3 with TRBJ2-7, with 10 positions matching TRBD1. V trimming: 3 bases; J trimming: 0 bases; junction bases outside the gene matches: 5. Germline V gene sequence: CDR1 LGHNA, CDR2 YSLEER. The CDR3 length is 16 residues. DNA for the CDR3: TGCGCCAGCAGCCAGGCCTGGACAGGGGGCTCCTACGAGCAGTACTTC. This encodes CASSQAWTGGSYEQYF.

The chain couples TRBV6-1 to TRBJ2-3; D perhaps matches TRBD2 (6 bases). The CDR3 runs 13 residues. Germline V gives CDR1 MNHNS, CDR2 SASEGT. V lost 5 bases and J lost 4, with 10 bases in between. The CDR3 sequence is CASSRLVPDTQYF. Written as DNA, the CDR3 is TGTGCCAGCAGTCGACTAGTCCCAGATACGCAGTATTTT.

This clone showed up just once. The chain links TRBV6-6 to TRBJ2-3; 7 bases align to TRBD1. V lost 4 bases and J lost 4; bases outside the gene matches: 2. The CDR3 spans 13 residues. Germline-derived CDR1 and CDR2 are MNHNY and SVGAGI (reference sequence). The CDR3 nucleotides read TGTGCCAGCAGTTCGGACAGGCCAGATACGCAGTATTTT. It yields the protein CASSSDRPDTQYF.

This rearrangement joins TRBV5-1 to TRBJ2-7; 7 bases fit TRBD1. The CDR3 covers 12 residues. Per germline, CDR1 SGHRS and CDR2 YFSETQ. V dropped 4 bases and J dropped 4; count of bases not matched to a gene: 2. CDR3 loop: CASSQQGYEQYF. CDR3 DNA: TGCGCCAGCAGCCAACAGGGGTACGAGCAGTACTTC.

A word on this clone: A much more abundant neighbour one base away suggests this may be a read error. This sequence joins TRBV7-2 and TRBJ2-7; 7 positions agree with TRBD1. CDR1 and CDR2 from the germline V gene are SGHTA and FQGNSA. The junction had 0 bases not matched to a gene; V was cut back by 4 bases and J by 6 bases. This CDR3 contains 11 residues. The CDR3 region has the DNA TGTGCCAGCAGCTCAGGGGGCGAGCAGTACTTC. This encodes CASSSGGEQYF.

CDR3 in DNA: TGTGCCAGCAGTTACGGGGGCGAGCAGTACTTC. Translated, it gives CASSYGGEQYF. This chain joins TRBV6-5 and TRBJ2-7, with D possibly being TRBD1 or TRBD2 (5 bases each). CDR1 is MNHEY and CDR2 is SVGAGI in the germline V gene. The ends were cut back, 2 bases at V and 6 bases at J, with 5 bases in the middle. This CDR3 spans 11 amino acids.

This chain connects TRBV9 to TRBJ1-4; tentative D call: TRBD1 (6 bases). Trimming took off 3 bases at V and 1 base at J, with 7 bases between the two ends. The CDR3 is made up of 14 amino acids. Germline V CDR1 and CDR2: SGDLS, YYNGEE. CDR3: CASSGQETNEKLFF. DNA for the CDR3: TGTGCCAGCAGCGGACAGGAAACTAATGAAAAACTGTTTTTT. Filled out from reference TRBV9 and TRBJ1-4, the complete variable domain reads DSGVTQTPKHLITATGQRVTLRCSPRSGDLSVYWYQQSLDQGLQFLIQYYNGEERAKGNILERFSAQQFPDLHSELNLSSLELGDSALYFCASSGQETNEKLFFGSGTQLSVL.

The chain links TRBV27 to TRBJ1-1, with TRBD1 identical over 8 bases. The CDR3 is made up of 14 amino acids. The trim removed 4 bases at V and 1 base at J, leaving 2 bases unmatched. From germline, CDR1 is MNHEY and CDR2 SMNVEV (reference sequence). This CDR3 is CASSSRGRNTEAFF. The DNA for the CDR3 is TGTGCCAGCAGTTCCAGGGGGCGGAACACTGAAGCTTTCTTT.

Here the CDR3 reads CASSHRTSGGRTDTQYF. The CDR3 DNA follows: TGCGCCAGCAGCCACAGGACTAGCGGGGGGCGCACAGATACGCAGTATTTT. The J gene is TRBJ2-3, the V gene TRBV4-1; the match to TRBD2 covers 14 bases. Trimming took 3 bases from V and 1 from J; bases not matched to a gene: 3. Germline CDR1 is MGHRA and CDR2 is YSYEKL. This CDR3 is built from 17 residues.

The chain combines TRBV7-3 with TRBJ2-1; D remains ambiguous. Germline lookup yields CDR1 SGHTA and CDR2 FQGTGA. The ends were cut back, 2 bases at V and 1 base at J, with 3 bases in the middle. The CDR3 runs 13 residues. This chain's CDR3 is CASSLGSYNEQFF. Here the CDR3 DNA reads TGTGCCAGCAGCTTAGGTTCCTACAATGAGCAGTTCTTC. Based on the CDR3 plus reference TRBV7-3 and TRBJ2-1, the full variable domain is GAGVSQTPSNKVTEKGKYVELRCDPISGHTALYWYRQSLGQGPEFLIYFQGTGAADDSGLPNDRFFAVRPEGSVSTLKIQRTERGDSAVYLCASSLGSYNEQFFGPGTRLTVL.

A note on this clone: The same CDR3 is also encoded by other DNA sequences in this sample. The rearrangement uses TRBV4-1 and TRBJ2-7, with 10 positions matching TRBD2. The ends lost 1 base at V and 3 bases at J; junction bases unmatched: 0. This CDR3 spans 14 amino acids. The germline CDR1 and CDR2 sequences are MGHRA and YSYEKL. The CDR3 protein is CASSQGLAGYEQYF. CDR3 bases: TGCGCCAGCAGCCAAGGACTAGCGGGCTACGAGCAGTACTTC.

The chain joins TRBV30 to TRBJ2-3; tentative D call: TRBD1 (5 bases). Per germline, CDR1 GTSNPN and CDR2 SVGIG (reference sequence). The CDR3 consists of 13 residues. V gave up 2 bases and J gave up 2 bases, with 8 bases separating them. The CDR3 sequence is CAWSIGHTDTQYF. The DNA of the CDR3 is TGTGCCTGGAGTATCGGACACACAGATACGCAGTATTTT.

This clone was counted only a few times. V gene TRBV27 combines with J gene TRBJ2-7; a possible D gene is TRBD1 (5 bases). Germline V gene lookup returns CDR1 MNHEY and CDR2 SMNVEV (reference sequence). This CDR3 has 11 residues. V shed 4 bases and J shed 4 bases, with 5 bases lying between them. The CDR3 coding sequence is TGTGCCAGCAGTTCAGGGTACGAGCAGTACTTC. Translation gives CASSSGYEQYF.

The J gene is TRBJ2-1, the V gene TRBV5-1, with TRBD2 identical over 10 bases. CDR1 is SGHRS, CDR2 YFSETQ, per germline. This CDR3 comprises 14 residues. V was clipped by 2 bases and J by 6 bases; unmatched bases: 2. The CDR3 is CASSLTSGANEQFF. In DNA, the CDR3 is TGCGCCAGCAGCTTAACTAGCGGGGCCAATGAGCAGTTCTTC.

This chain uses TRBV5-1 with TRBJ1-1; 7 bases are a match to TRBD1. The CDR3 contains 11 residues. Trimming at V came to 6 bases and at J to 7 bases, leaving 3 bases not matched to a gene. Germline loops: CDR1 SGHRS, CDR2 YFSETQ. The CDR3 is CASTSGGEAFF. Written as DNA, the CDR3 is TGCGCCAGCACCTCAGGGGGTGAAGCTTTCTTT.

V gene TRBV27 combines with J gene TRBJ1-6; a weak D match, TRBD1 (5 bases). The CDR3 sequence is 14 residues long. Germline values: CDR1 MNHEY, CDR2 SMNVEV (reference sequence). V was clipped by 2 bases and J by 6 bases, with 8 bases between them. The CDR3 nucleotides read TGTGCCAGCAGTTTAAGAGGGGTTAATTCACCCCTCCACTTT. It is translated as CASSLRGVNSPLHF.

The gene calls are TRBV27 and TRBJ2-5, with D perhaps matching TRBD1 (6 bases). Between the trimmed V and J ends, which lost 4 bases and 3 bases, there was a span of 6 bases. CDR1 MNHEY and CDR2 SMNVEV come from the germline V gene (reference sequence). The CDR3 extends over 12 amino acids. The CDR3, as DNA: TGTGCCAGCAGTTCAGGGGAAGAGACCCAGTACTTC. Its protein product is CASSSGEETQYF.